These 3 T cell receptor beta chains came from one sample sequenced in a study of radiotherapy plus CTLA-4 blockade in lung cancer. Sequencing was performed with immunoSEQ multiplex PCR; in TCRdb, only in-frame clones are kept and a portion is missing. The sample has 85,000 to 90,000 clones; around 87% are singletons. This material consisted of peripheral blood, taken from a patient treated with radiotherapy plus ipilimumab. Receptors were obtained from a human donor with non-small cell lung cancer that progressed on radiotherapy plus ipilimumab.

This clone came up a few times. This chain links TRBV18 with TRBJ1-5; no reliable D call. The CDR3 spans 13 residues. Germline values: CDR1 KGHSH, CDR2 LQKENI. The germline V and J ends were trimmed by 2 bases and 4 bases, with 6 bases remaining between them. CDR3 loop: CASSPGVNQPQHF. The CDR3 region has the DNA TGTGCCAGCTCACCAGGGGTTAATCAGCCCCAGCATTTT.

V is TRBV9 and J is TRBJ1-4, with 8 nucleotides matching TRBD1. The CDR3 contains 15 residues. J gave up 4 bases and V 0 bases, and 2 bases lay outside the gene matches. Germline values: CDR1 SGDLS, CDR2 YYNGEE. CDR3 nucleotides: TGTGCCAGCAGCGTAGCCGGGACAGGTAATGAAAAACTGTTTTTT. This sequence encodes CASSVAGTGNEKLFF.

V is TRBV5-4 and J is TRBJ2-1; D might be TRBD1 (5 bases). Germline values: CDR1 SGHNT, CDR2 YYREEE (reference sequence). V was shortened by 0 bases and J by 0 bases, with 10 bases between the two germline ends. The CDR3 has 16 amino acids. The CDR3 loop reads CASSLGQRISYNEQFF. The CDR3 region has the DNA TGTGCCAGCAGCTTGGGACAGCGTATCTCCTACAATGAGCAGTTCTTC.